Included here is one TCR beta chain sequence, with context. Libraries were prepared by immunoSEQ multiplex PCR; TCRdb keeps only in-frame clonotypes and omits some of them. The sample contains some 38,000 clones, approximately 92% of which appear only once. Trimming pared 0 bases from V and 5 bases from J, leaving 10 bases between. Germline V gene sequence: CDR1 MNHNY, CDR2 SVGAGI (reference sequence). CDR3 size: 14 residues. This sample was included in a study of cytomegalovirus exposure and HLA in healthy donors. The chain couples TRBV6-6 to TRBJ2-5; D might be TRBD2 (6 bases). This clonotype was obtained from a man aged 18 to 30 in good health and CMV-seronegative. The specimen was PBMCs. The CDR3 DNA follows: TGTGCCAGCAGTTACTCGGAGGGCGGGGAGACCCAGTACTTC. Protein product: CASSYSEGGETQYF.